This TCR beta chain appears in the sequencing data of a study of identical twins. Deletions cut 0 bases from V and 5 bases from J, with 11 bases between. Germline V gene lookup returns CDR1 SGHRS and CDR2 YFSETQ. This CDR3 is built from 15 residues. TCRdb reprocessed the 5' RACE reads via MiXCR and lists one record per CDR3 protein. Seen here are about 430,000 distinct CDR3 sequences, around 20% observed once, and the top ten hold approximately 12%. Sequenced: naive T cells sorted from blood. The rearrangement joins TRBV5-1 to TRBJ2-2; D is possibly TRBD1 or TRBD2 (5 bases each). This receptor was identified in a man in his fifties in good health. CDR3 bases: TGCGCCAGCAGCTTGGTCCAGGGAGAAACCGGGGAGCTGTTTTTT. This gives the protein CASSLVQGETGELFF.